This TCR beta chain derives from a study of cytomegalovirus exposure and HLA in healthy donors. The study ran its PCR with 60 Vbeta and 13 Jbeta primers. The method was immunoSEQ multiplex PCR; TCRdb's version includes in-frame clones alone and lacks a portion of them. The data contain about 160,000 clones, more than 65% of them singletons. This clone was picked up one time. Germline assignment: CDR1 LGHNT and CDR2 FRNRAP. V gave up 1 base and J gave up 2 bases, with 14 bases separating them. The CDR3 is made up of 16 amino acids. The receptor was isolated from a male donor in good health and CMV-seronegative. Material for sequencing was PBMCs. J is TRBJ2-5 and V is TRBV12-5; the D gene is possibly TRBD2 (6 bases). The CDR3 is CASGLGRGQFQETQYF. CDR3 coding DNA: TGTGCTAGTGGTTTGGGGAGGGGCCAATTTCAAGAGACCCAGTACTTC.